The clone carrying this TCR beta chain was observed many times. This sample stems from a study of early T cells in non-severe SARS-CoV-2 infection. Study details: Bulk RNA isolated from unsorted whole blood underwent sequencing; chains were not paired.

CDR3 size: 13 residues. With V trimmed by 6 bases and J by 5 bases, 6 bases remained unmatched. Germline V CDR1 and CDR2: SQVTM, ANQGSEA. Separate cDNA molecules each had unique molecular identifiers attached to them. TCRdb re-called the 5' RACE reads through MiXCR, storing one row per CDR3 protein. The top ten hold more than 6.5% of the sample, which has 28,000 or so distinct CDR3 sequences, 3.5% to 4.5% seen once. Sequenced: whole blood. V gene TRBV29-1 combines with J gene TRBJ2-5; 10 bases align to TRBD2. The TCR originated in an adult who was a healthcare worker with PCR-confirmed SARS-CoV-2 infection or an uninfected control (not recorded which). The CDR3: CSVGLAVGETQYF. The CDR3 DNA is TGCAGCGTAGGACTAGCGGTTGGGGAGACCCAGTACTTC.